The clone carrying this T cell receptor beta chain was counted only a few times. One entry per CDR3 protein, called by TCRdb with MiXCR from the RT-PCR reads. Here the sample spans 500,000 or so distinct CDR3 sequences, approximately 16% being singletons. The sample originates from a study of response to subunit inactivated influenza vaccine. CDR1 and CDR2 from the germline V gene are SGHTA and FQGNSA. The length of the CDR3 is 13 residues. Trimming shortened V by 8 bases and J by 3 bases, and 10 bases separated the two germline ends. This sequence joins TRBV7-2 and TRBJ1-4; D is possibly TRBD1 (5 bases). This material consisted of CD4+ T cells sorted from PBMCs, taken around 2 years after vaccination. The clonotype comes from a man aged 50 to 75 who received an inactivated influenza vaccine. CDR3 bases: TGTGCCAGCGGGCGACAGCCTAATGAAAAACTGTTTTTT. Protein: CASGRQPNEKLFF. The whole variable domain, remainder taken from reference TRBV7-2 and TRBJ1-4, is GAGVSQSPSNKVTEKGKDVELRCDPISGHTALYWYRQSLGQGLEFLIYFQGNSAPDKSGLPSDRFSAERTGGSVSTLTIQRTQQEDSAVYLCASGRQPNEKLFFGSGTQLSVL.